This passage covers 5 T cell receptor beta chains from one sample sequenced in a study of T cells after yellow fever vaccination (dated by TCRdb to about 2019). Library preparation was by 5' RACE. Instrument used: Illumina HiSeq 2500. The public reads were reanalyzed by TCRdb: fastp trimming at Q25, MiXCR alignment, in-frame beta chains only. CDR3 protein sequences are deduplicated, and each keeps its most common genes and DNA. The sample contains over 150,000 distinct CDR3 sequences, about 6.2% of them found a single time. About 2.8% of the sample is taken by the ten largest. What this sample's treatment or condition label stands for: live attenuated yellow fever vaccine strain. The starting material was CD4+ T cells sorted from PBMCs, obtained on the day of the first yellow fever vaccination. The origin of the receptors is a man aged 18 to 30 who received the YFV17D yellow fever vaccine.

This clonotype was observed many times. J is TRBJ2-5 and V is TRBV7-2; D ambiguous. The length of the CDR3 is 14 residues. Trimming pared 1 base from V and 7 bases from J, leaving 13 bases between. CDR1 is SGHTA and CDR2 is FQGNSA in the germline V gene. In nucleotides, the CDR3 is TGTGCCAGCAGCTTAGACCCGACACCCGGGACCCAGTACTTC. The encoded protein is CASSLDPTPGTQYF.

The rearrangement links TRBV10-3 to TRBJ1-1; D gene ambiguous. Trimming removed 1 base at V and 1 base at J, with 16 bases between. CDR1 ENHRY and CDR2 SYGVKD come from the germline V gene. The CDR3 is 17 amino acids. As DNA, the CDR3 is TGTGCCATCAGTGAGTTGATTCGGGTTTCCCCGAACACTGAAGCTTTCTTT. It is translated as CAISELIRVSPNTEAFF.

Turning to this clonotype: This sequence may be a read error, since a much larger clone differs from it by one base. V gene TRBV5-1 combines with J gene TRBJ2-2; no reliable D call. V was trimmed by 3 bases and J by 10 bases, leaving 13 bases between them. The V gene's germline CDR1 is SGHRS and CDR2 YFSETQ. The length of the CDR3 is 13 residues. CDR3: CASSYGPPQELFF. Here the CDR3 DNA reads TGCGCCAGCAGCTACGGACCTCCCCAGGAGCTGTTTTTT.

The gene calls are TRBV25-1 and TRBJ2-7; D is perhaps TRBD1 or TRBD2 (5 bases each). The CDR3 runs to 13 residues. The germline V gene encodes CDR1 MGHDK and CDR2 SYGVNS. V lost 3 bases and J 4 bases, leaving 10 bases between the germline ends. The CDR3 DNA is TGTGCCAGCAGTGATGGGACCCTATACGAGCAGTACTTC. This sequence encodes CASSDGTLYEQYF.

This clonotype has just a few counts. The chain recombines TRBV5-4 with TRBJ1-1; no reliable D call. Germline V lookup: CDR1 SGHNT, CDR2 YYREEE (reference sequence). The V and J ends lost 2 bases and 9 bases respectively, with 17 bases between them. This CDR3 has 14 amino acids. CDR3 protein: CASSFFAGEEKAFF. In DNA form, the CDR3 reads TGTGCCAGCAGCTTTTTTGCTGGGGAAGAGAAAGCTTTCTTT.